Presented here are 27 T cell receptor beta chains from one specimen sequenced in a study of blood T cell repertoires in COVID-19 (dated by TCRdb to 2018 to 2021). Libraries were prepared through the immunoSEQ multiplex PCR assay. This is the immuneACCESS table as TCRdb keeps it, with only in-frame sequences that have V and J called. A part of the clones is gone; compared with another copy, unresolved V genes explain less than half, and the rest is unexplained. The sample table lists over 100,000 clones, 60% to 80% of them with a count of one. The ten biggest clones cover under 2.5% of the sample. The sequenced material came from peripheral blood. Receptors originate from a woman in her seventies with acute or convalescent COVID-19.

V usage is TRBV5-6 and J usage is TRBJ2-2; tentative D call: TRBD1 (5 bases). The CDR3 runs 14 residues. Germline CDR1 reads SGHDT; CDR2 reads YYEEEE. The V end was cut by 4 bases, the J end by 5 bases, with 12 bases between. The CDR3 loop is CASSRGSSTGELFF. The DNA for the CDR3 is TGTGCCAGCAGCAGGGGTTCGAGTACCGGGGAGCTGTTTTTT.

This clone was seen more than once but under ten times. The chain carries TRBV11-2 and TRBJ1-3; D is unclear. Trimming left V 5 bases short and J 0 bases short, with 8 bases between. Germline V gene data show CDR1 as SGHAT and CDR2 as FQNNGV. The CDR3 has 14 amino acids. The CDR3 DNA is TGTGCCAGCAGCCAGGAATACTCTGGAAACACCATATATTTT. It is translated as CASSQEYSGNTIYF.

This clone has ten or more counts. J is TRBJ2-7 and V is TRBV9; 7 bases agree with TRBD1. Unmatched junction bases numbered 13, after V lost 4 bases and J lost 3 bases. Germline V CDR1 and CDR2: SGDLS, YYNGEE. There are 16 residues in the CDR3. The CDR3 DNA is TGTGCCAGCAGCACACAATCGGGACAGAGCCACTACGAGCAGTACTTC. This codes for CASSTQSGQSHYEQYF.

The rearrangement uses TRBV28 and TRBJ1-2, with D perhaps matching TRBD1 (6 bases). Germline values: CDR1 MDHEN, CDR2 SYDVKM. V was trimmed by 5 bases and J by 3 bases, leaving 16 bases between them. The CDR3 extends over 15 amino acids. The CDR3 spells CASSQSDSPYYGYTF. CDR3 DNA sequence: TGTGCCAGCAGTCAATCGGACAGCCCATACTATGGCTACACCTTC.

This clone came up a few times. This rearrangement joins TRBV10-2 to TRBJ2-5; 8 positions match TRBD2. Germline V gene sequence: CDR1 WSHSY, CDR2 SAAADI. Germline trimming cut 5 bases from V and 5 bases from J; bases unmatched to any gene: 10. The length of the CDR3 is 15 residues. CDR3 DNA: TGCGCCAGCAGTCGGGGAGCGGGGGTATCGGAGACCCAGTACTTC. Encoded protein: CASSRGAGVSETQYF.

The J gene is TRBJ2-1, the V gene TRBV10-1; D is possibly TRBD1 (6 bases). CDR3 length equals 13 residues. V lost 10 bases to trimming and J lost 4 bases, with 14 bases between them. The germline CDR1 and CDR2 sequences are WNHNN and SYGVQD (reference sequence). Here the CDR3 DNA reads TGCGCCACTTCCGAAGGGGGATACAATGAGCAGTTCTTC. Translating gives CATSEGGYNEQFF.

In its sample, this clone was seen once. The chain links TRBV5-4 to TRBJ2-5, with TRBD1 as a possible D gene (5 bases). CDR3 length: 13 amino acids. The ends were cut back, 0 bases at V and 2 bases at J, with 5 bases in the middle. Per the germline V gene, CDR1 is SGHNT and CDR2 is YYREEE (reference sequence). The CDR3 loop is CASSLDRQETQYF. The CDR3 bases are TGTGCCAGCAGCTTGGACAGGCAAGAGACCCAGTACTTC.

The chain employs TRBV19 and TRBJ1-6, with a weak D call TRBD1 (6 bases). CDR1 and CDR2 from the germline V gene are LNHDA and SQIVND (reference sequence). The length of the CDR3 is 17 residues. Trimming pared 5 bases from V and 1 base from J, leaving 15 bases between. This chain's CDR3 is CASSPRQERSYNSPLHF. CDR3 in DNA: TGTGCCAGTAGTCCCCGACAGGAAAGGTCCTATAATTCACCCCTCCACTTT.

The chain is built from TRBV1 and TRBJ2-5; the table's TRBD2 call for D was not verified on the DNA. TRBV1 is flagged as a pseudogene. CDR3 size: 22 residues. The CDR3, as DNA: TGCACCAGCAGCCATAGGGGTCTAGCGGGAGGCCTTCAGGCGTGGTGTCAAGAGACCCAGTACTTC. Its protein product is CTSSHRGLAGGLQAWCQETQYF.

The J gene is TRBJ1-2, the V gene TRBV5-6; possible D gene TRBD1, 5 bases. CDR3 length: 14 residues. Germline V CDR1 and CDR2: SGHDT, YYEEEE. Trimming took off 3 bases at V and 4 bases at J, with 13 bases between the two ends. This CDR3 is CASSSRTHTYGYTF. The CDR3 nucleotides read TGTGCCAGCAGCTCCCGGACACATACCTATGGCTACACCTTC.

This chain uses TRBV7-7 with TRBJ2-1; the D is unclear. The CDR3 sequence is 11 residues long. Per germline, CDR1 SSHAT and CDR2 FNYEAQ (reference sequence). DNA of the CDR3: TGTGCTGGGCCGTTCTACAATGAGCAGTTCTTC. Its protein product is CAGPFYNEQFF.

V and J are TRBV7-8 and TRBJ1-2, with D uncertain. Germline values: CDR1 SGHVS, CDR2 FQNEAQ. V was clipped by 5 bases and J by 4 bases, with 11 bases between them. CDR3 length: 13 residues. The CDR3 bases are TGTGCCAGCAGCCCCGGGGTCGGCTATGGCTACACCTTC. It specifies CASSPGVGYGYTF.

The chain recombines TRBV11-2 with TRBJ2-5, with a possible D match to TRBD1 (5 bases). The CDR3 consists of 13 residues. Germline V gene data show CDR1 as SGHAT and CDR2 as FQNNGV. The V end was cut by 5 bases, the J end by 5 bases, with 12 bases between. The CDR3 bases are TGTGCCAGCAGCGCTGACAGAGCGGAGACCCAGTACTTC. Protein: CASSADRAETQYF.

The chain is built from TRBV10-3 and TRBJ2-1; TRBD1 is a possible D gene (5 bases). Germline V lookup: CDR1 ENHRY, CDR2 SYGVKD. CDR3 size: 16 residues. The V and J ends lost 5 bases and 0 bases respectively, with 14 bases between them. The CDR3 region has the DNA TGTGCCATCAGTCTCACAGGCCCACTCTCCTACAATGAGCAGTTCTTC. Protein: CAISLTGPLSYNEQFF.

V usage is TRBV5-1 and J usage is TRBJ2-7; 10 bases are shared with TRBD1. The CDR3 has 15 residues. V dropped 3 bases and J dropped 2; count of bases not matched to a gene: 5. Germline V lookup: CDR1 SGHRS, CDR2 YFSETQ. CDR3 coding DNA: TGCGCCAGCAGCTGGACAGGGGGATCTACCTACGAGCAGTACTTC. Residues: CASSWTGGSTYEQYF.

The V and J genes are TRBV2 and TRBJ2-3, with D possibly TRBD1 on 6 matching bases. The CDR3 runs 17 residues. With 4 bases removed from V and 5 bases from J, the gap between germline ends came to 22 bases. Germline CDR1 SNHLY, CDR2 FYNNEI. For the CDR3, the DNA is TGTGCCAGCAGTGCCAGCCCGGGATTCCGAGGGGGAGATACGCAGTATTTT. Residues: CASSASPGFRGGDTQYF.

The V call is TRBV11-3, the J call TRBJ2-3; possibly TRBD1 for D (7 bases). Looked up from germline, CDR1 is SGHNT and CDR2 is YENEEA. The V gene lost 5 bases and the J gene lost 1 base, with 13 bases spanning the gap. The CDR3 has 15 amino acids. CDR3 nucleotides: TGTGCCAGCAGCCCGGAGGGGGCCGGCACAGATACGCAGTATTTT. It specifies CASSPEGAGTDTQYF.

This clone was seen just once. The rearrangement links TRBV27 to TRBJ1-2; D uncertain. V was cut by 5 bases and J by 6 bases, with 19 bases left in between. Per the germline V gene, CDR1 is MNHEY and CDR2 is SMNVEV (reference sequence). The CDR3 runs 15 residues. The DNA for the CDR3 is TGTGCCAGCAGTCCCTCCTCGGGCCGCGGGGATGGCTACACCTTC. Amino acid sequence: CASSPSSGRGDGYTF.

The chain is built from TRBV28 and TRBJ2-1; TRBD2 aligns across 8 bases. V dropped 3 bases and J dropped 9; count of bases not matched to a gene: 7. The CDR3 length is 14 residues. Germline V gives CDR1 MDHEN, CDR2 SYDVKM. The CDR3 DNA reads TGTGCCAGCAGTTTTTACGGGAGGGTCGGTGAGCAGTTCTTC. This codes for CASSFYGRVGEQFF.

The rearrangement uses TRBV5-6 and TRBJ1-1, with D unresolved. The length of the CDR3 is 13 residues. The germline V and J ends were trimmed by 0 bases and 4 bases, with 7 bases remaining between them. Germline lookup yields CDR1 SGHDT and CDR2 YYEEEE. DNA for the CDR3: TGTGCCAGCAGCTTGGCGCAGTCCACTGAAGCTTTCTTT. This gives the protein CASSLAQSTEAFF. The full variable domain, completed using reference TRBV5-6 and TRBJ1-1, is DAGVTQSPTHLIKTRGQQVTLRCSPKSGHDTVSWYQQALGQGPQFIFQYYEEEERQRGNFPDRFSGHQFPNYSSELNVNALLLGDSALYLCASSLAQSTEAFFGQGTRLTVV.

For this clone: Other DNA sequences in this sample translate to the same CDR3. The chain couples TRBV6-1 to TRBJ1-5, with 7 nucleotides matching TRBD1. The V and J ends lost 1 base and 7 bases, in that order; junction bases with no gene match: 7. The CDR3 spans 15 residues. The germline gives CDR1 MNHNS, CDR2 SASEGT. This chain's CDR3 is CASSEGAGGSQPQHF. Here the CDR3 DNA reads TGTGCCAGCAGTGAAGGGGCAGGGGGGTCCCAGCCCCAGCATTTT.

This clone was observed a few times. The chain recombines TRBV5-4 with TRBJ1-4, with a possible D match to TRBD1 (5 bases). This CDR3 spans 14 amino acids. V dropped 5 bases and J dropped 8 bases, with 16 bases sitting between them. Germline V gene lookup returns CDR1 SGHNT and CDR2 YYREEE (reference sequence). DNA for the CDR3: TGTGCCAGCAGGAACCGGGGGGAGGGAGAAAAACTGTTTTTT. It specifies CASRNRGEGEKLFF.

The chain couples TRBV18 to TRBJ2-3; 7 bases match TRBD2. The CDR3 has 14 amino acids. J lost 5 bases, V lost 0 bases, and 2 bases had no gene match. Looked up from germline, CDR1 is KGHSH and CDR2 is LQKENI. The CDR3: CASSPPPGGDTQYF. The CDR3, as DNA: TGTGCCAGCTCACCACCGCCGGGAGGAGATACGCAGTATTTT.

The chain has TRBV11-2 and TRBJ2-3; D perhaps matches TRBD2 (5 bases). The CDR3 is 14 residues long. The germline gives CDR1 SGHAT, CDR2 FQNNGV. Trimming pared 5 bases from V and 2 bases from J, leaving 11 bases between. The CDR3 protein is CASSQAVVTDTQYF. As DNA, the CDR3 is TGTGCCAGCAGCCAAGCGGTTGTCACAGATACGCAGTATTTT.

The gene calls are TRBV28 and TRBJ1-1; D gene uncertain. The CDR3 sequence is 14 residues long. The germline V gene has CDR1 MDHEN and CDR2 SYDVKM. V was cut by 3 bases and J by 6 bases, with 14 bases left in between. CDR3 loop: CASSFHEAYAEAFF. DNA for the CDR3: TGTGCCAGCAGTTTTCATGAGGCGTACGCTGAAGCTTTCTTT.

This sequence joins TRBV10-3 and TRBJ2-2; D might be TRBD1 (5 bases). Germline V gene lookup returns CDR1 ENHRY and CDR2 SYGVKD. CDR3 length equals 15 residues. Trimming shortened V by 4 bases and J by 2 bases, and 11 bases separated the two germline ends. The DNA of the CDR3 is TGTGCCATCAGTGTATCAGGGCTTAACACCGGGGAGCTGTTTTTT. Amino acids: CAISVSGLNTGELFF.

The table lists this clone with a count of one. The chain carries TRBV6-6 and TRBJ2-7; 7 bases align to TRBD1. The CDR3 is 15 residues long. CDR1 and CDR2 from the germline V gene are MNHNY and SVGAGI (reference sequence). Unmatched junction bases numbered 10, after V lost 7 bases and J lost 1 base. The CDR3 loop reads CASTGQAASSYEQYF. The CDR3 bases are TGTGCCAGCACCGGACAGGCTGCCTCTTCCTACGAGCAGTACTTC.